This T cell receptor beta chain was retrieved from a study of T cell responses to AZD1222 COVID-19 vaccine. Whole-study findings and limits: A mostly white British donor set with more females was recruited, and clonal diversity was possibly underestimated. Only a handful of AZD1222 recipients tested seropositive at baseline. Mapped onto spike, vaccine-associated CD4 TCRs spanned it and were dominant at 160-218 and 743-854.

TCRdb's table, derived via immunoSEQ multiplex PCR, lists solely in-frame clones and lacks some. The sample records 150,000 or so clones, about 87% being singletons. About this clone: Antigen: not known.

CDR1 is SGDLS and CDR2 is YYNGEE in the germline V gene. Trimming removed 2 bases from V and 9 bases from J; junction bases left unmatched: 6. CDR3 length: 15 amino acids. The sample here was peripheral blood, taken on day 0 of AZD1222 vaccination. This TCR was sampled from an adult in good health. The V and J genes are TRBV9 and TRBJ1-6, with 9 bases matching TRBD1. CDR3 protein: CASSVGQGSSSPLHF. The CDR3 bases are TGTGCCAGCAGCGTTGGACAGGGGAGTTCTTCACCCCTCCACTTT.